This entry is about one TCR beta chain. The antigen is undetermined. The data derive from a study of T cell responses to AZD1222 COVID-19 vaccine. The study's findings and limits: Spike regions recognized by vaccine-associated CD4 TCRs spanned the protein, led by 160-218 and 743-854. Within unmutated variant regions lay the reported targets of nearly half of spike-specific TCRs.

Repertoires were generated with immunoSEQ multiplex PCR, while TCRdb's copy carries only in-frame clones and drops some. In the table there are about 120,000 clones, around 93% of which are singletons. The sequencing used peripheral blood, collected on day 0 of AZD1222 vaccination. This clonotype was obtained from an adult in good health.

DNA for the CDR3: TGTGCCAGTAGTATGGGACAGGGTGGGTCTGAGCGTCAGCCCCAGCATTTT. Its protein is CASSMGQGGSERQPQHF. The rearrangement joins TRBV19 to TRBJ1-5, with 9 bases aligning to TRBD1. This CDR3 spans 17 amino acids. V was pared by 3 bases and J by 6 bases, with 12 bases of the junction left unmatched. Germline values: CDR1 LNHDA, CDR2 SQIVND (reference sequence).